This TCR beta chain was sequenced in a study of cytomegalovirus exposure and HLA in healthy donors. General observations from the study: As a later analysis revealed, most CMV-associated TCR beta chains appeared HLA-restricted. When a later analysis was performed, an Asian-associated ancestry cluster reportedly had fewer N-insertions than the approximately 680-donor mean. When a later analysis compared HLA-associated TCR beta chains with equally common others, the HLA-associated chains turned out to be more clonally expanded and to have lower generation probabilities.

PCR was performed using 60 Vbeta and 13 Jbeta primers. In the study's own analysis: Counted up in a later analysis, unique TCR beta chains came to some 75 million, with around 11 million shared. Measured with immunoSEQ multiplex PCR; TCRdb has only the in-frame clones, and not every one. The V and J calls and the clone size are those of that table, but D and trimming were determined from the DNA. The sample contains 150,000 to 200,000 clones, 65% to 70% of which appear only once. In its sample, this clone was seen a few times. The antigen remains undetermined. Trimming took off 0 bases at V and 3 bases at J, with 11 bases between the two ends. The CDR3 extends over 15 amino acids. Germline CDR1 reads SGHAT; CDR2 reads FQNNGV.

This clonotype was sampled from a man aged 25 to 45 in good health and CMV-seropositive. Sequences were obtained from PBMCs. The chain has TRBV11-2 and TRBJ1-1; D is uncertain. CDR3 DNA sequence: TGTGCCAGCAGCTTAGATGGGCTCATGGACACTGAAGCTTTCTTT. Its protein product is CASSLDGLMDTEAFF.